The rows below give T cell receptor beta chains drawn from one sample of a study of cytomegalovirus exposure and HLA in healthy donors. Generated by immunoSEQ multiplex PCR, the TCRdb table keeps only in-frame clones and is missing some. The repertoire holds 100,000 or so clones, with 74% as singletons. The sequenced sample was PBMCs. The receptors come from a man aged 50 or older in good health and CMV-seropositive. Both conserved end residues are trimmed from each CDR3. D genes are given only for firm matches.

j_call: TRBJ2-7
d_call: TRBD2
v_call: TRBV6-6
cdr3_aa: ASSYAGTSGEQY

j_call: TRBJ1-1
d_call: .
v_call: TRBV18
cdr3_aa: ASSLTDSNTEAF

j_call: TRBJ2-1
d_call: TRBD2
v_call: TRBV19
cdr3_aa: ASSRGGFYNEQF

j_call: TRBJ2-5
d_call: .
v_call: TRBV2
cdr3_aa: ASSVNVGGETQY

j_call: TRBJ1-4
d_call: .
v_call: TRBV15
cdr3_aa: ATSGGFGTNEKLF

j_call: TRBJ1-2
d_call: .
v_call: TRBV2
cdr3_aa: ASGDSGYGYT

j_call: TRBJ1-2
d_call: TRBD1
v_call: TRBV5-4
cdr3_aa: ASSIQDRGSYGYT

j_call: TRBJ2-7
d_call: .
v_call: TRBV21-1
cdr3_aa: ASGIKGGPGGPSYEQY

j_call: TRBJ2-1
d_call: .
v_call: TRBV11-1
cdr3_aa: ASSLALNNEQF

j_call: TRBJ2-3
d_call: .
v_call: TRBV28
cdr3_aa: ASSFGLNGDTQY

j_call: TRBJ1-1
d_call: .
v_call: TRBV5-1
cdr3_aa: ASSLAQGFDTEAF

j_call: TRBJ2-7
d_call: .
v_call: TRBV6-5
cdr3_aa: ASSYSAVNEQY

j_call: TRBJ2-7
d_call: TRBD2
v_call: TRBV13
cdr3_aa: ASSIRTSGNYEQY

j_call: TRBJ1-2
d_call: .
v_call: TRBV7-8
cdr3_aa: ASSLLEVSNYGYT

j_call: TRBJ2-2
d_call: .
v_call: TRBV9
cdr3_aa: ASSRTSNTGELF

j_call: TRBJ2-5
d_call: .
v_call: TRBV5-1
cdr3_aa: ASSLGIRETQY

j_call: TRBJ2-2
d_call: .
v_call: TRBV11-3
cdr3_aa: ASSLREGELF

j_call: TRBJ1-2
d_call: TRBD1
v_call: TRBV9
cdr3_aa: ASSVGQGAGGYT

j_call: TRBJ2-1
d_call: .
v_call: TRBV6-1
cdr3_aa: ASSEFRARSYNEQF

j_call: TRBJ2-7
d_call: .
v_call: TRBV6-5
cdr3_aa: ASTDGLYEQY

j_call: TRBJ2-7
d_call: TRBD2
v_call: TRBV5-1
cdr3_aa: ASSLGFGGSSYEQY

j_call: TRBJ1-1
d_call: TRBD1
v_call: TRBV19
cdr3_aa: ASSPRGLTEAF

j_call: TRBJ1-2
d_call: TRBD1
v_call: TRBV9
cdr3_aa: ASSVDRAKVGYT

j_call: TRBJ2-5
d_call: .
v_call: TRBV2
cdr3_aa: ASSAQSETQY

j_call: TRBJ2-2
d_call: .
v_call: TRBV11-3
cdr3_aa: ASSLGGPAGELF

j_call: TRBJ1-1
d_call: .
v_call: TRBV5-1
cdr3_aa: ASSLGPQYTEAF

j_call: TRBJ2-7
d_call: TRBD2
v_call: TRBV4-2
cdr3_aa: ASSALMRGKRYEQY

j_call: TRBJ2-4
d_call: TRBD1
v_call: TRBV6-6
cdr3_aa: ASSPDRGNIQY

j_call: TRBJ1-2
d_call: .
v_call: TRBV15
cdr3_aa: ATSRTFNYGYT

j_call: TRBJ2-1
d_call: TRBD2
v_call: TRBV19
cdr3_aa: ASSKWASGGNEQF

j_call: TRBJ2-2
d_call: TRBD1
v_call: TRBV29-1
cdr3_aa: SVVGQGIAGELF

j_call: TRBJ2-2
d_call: TRBD2
v_call: TRBV13
cdr3_aa: ASRRLADSSNTGELF

j_call: TRBJ1-5
d_call: .
v_call: TRBV27
cdr3_aa: ASSPSDSSNQPQH

j_call: TRBJ2-1
d_call: TRBD2
v_call: TRBV4-1
cdr3_aa: ASSQGASGRSDEQF

j_call: TRBJ2-1
d_call: TRBD1
v_call: TRBV19
cdr3_aa: ASSIGGTGSYNEQF

j_call: TRBJ2-3
d_call: .
v_call: TRBV7-9
cdr3_aa: ASETRVGTDTQY

j_call: TRBJ2-5
d_call: TRBD2
v_call: TRBV5-6
cdr3_aa: ASSSFARGGDQETQY

j_call: TRBJ2-7
d_call: .
v_call: TRBV12-5
cdr3_aa: ASGLATIIRGSYEQY

j_call: TRBJ2-1
d_call: TRBD2
v_call: TRBV10-3
cdr3_aa: ASRTSGVDNEQF

j_call: TRBJ1-3
d_call: TRBD1
v_call: TRBV2
cdr3_aa: ASSEERDSSGNTIY

j_call: TRBJ2-3
d_call: TRBD2
v_call: TRBV5-1
cdr3_aa: ASSLDLAGSTDTQY

j_call: TRBJ2-3
d_call: TRBD2
v_call: TRBV5-1
cdr3_aa: ASSWPGGSKTDTQY

j_call: TRBJ2-5
d_call: TRBD1
v_call: TRBV5-6
cdr3_aa: ASSWAGTGRETQY

j_call: TRBJ2-7
d_call: .
v_call: TRBV30
cdr3_aa: AWKEDRAYEQY

j_call: TRBJ2-1
d_call: TRBD2
v_call: TRBV10-1
cdr3_aa: ASSDPGTSGRSEQF

j_call: TRBJ2-1
d_call: TRBD2
v_call: TRBV2
cdr3_aa: ASRTISGAYNEQF

j_call: TRBJ2-1
d_call: TRBD2
v_call: TRBV7-2
cdr3_aa: ASSLPRLAASSYNEQF

j_call: TRBJ1-1
d_call: .
v_call: TRBV11-2
cdr3_aa: ASRPRALNTEAF

j_call: TRBJ2-7
d_call: TRBD1
v_call: TRBV6-1
cdr3_aa: ASTPGGGYEQY

j_call: TRBJ1-5
d_call: TRBD1
v_call: TRBV27
cdr3_aa: ASSPSFGTGVLNQPQH